Only one count was recorded for the clone carrying this T cell receptor beta chain. The antigen is not known. Using immunoSEQ multiplex PCR, the repertoire was profiled, and TCRdb retains in-frame clones only, with some absent. The data contain roughly 15,000 clones, roughly 79% of them singletons. The data were obtained in a study of T cells and Merkel cell carcinoma outcomes. Germline CDR1 is SGHRS and CDR2 is YFSETQ. Trimming took 3 bases from V and 0 from J, leaving 6 bases between them. This CDR3 contains 14 residues. Points from the study as a whole: Reportedly, T-cell repertoire with density predicts Merkel cell carcinoma outcomes.

The specimen sequenced was tumor tissue from Merkel cell carcinoma. The TCR sequence derives from a human donor with Merkel cell carcinoma. The gene calls are TRBV5-1 and TRBJ1-4, with D uncertain. The CDR3 spells CASSSATTNEKLFF. In nucleotides, the CDR3 is TGCGCCAGCAGCTCGGCCACAACTAATGAAAAACTGTTTTTT.